The 16 T cell receptor beta chains reported below all come from one sample, sequenced in a study of PD-L1 blockade in urothelial cancer (dated by TCRdb to about 2017). The intended sense of this specimen's time point label: pretreatment peripheral blood. The receptor library was made with the immunoSEQ multiplex PCR assay. TCRdb mirrors the immuneACCESS table, restricted to in-frame sequences. Some clones are absent from its copies; in checked studies, under half trace to an unresolved V gene, and the reason for the others is unknown. The sample data list 45,000 or so clones, and around 83% of these were observed just once. 1.5% to 2% of the sample belongs to the ten largest clones. The material sequenced was PBMCs, taken around atezolizumab (anti-PD-L1) treatment. The origin of the receptors is a man aged 45-60 years with urothelial cancer.

V is TRBV19 and J is TRBJ2-1; weak D call: TRBD1 (6 bases). Trimming took 3 bases from V and 3 from J, leaving 9 bases between them. The CDR3 length is 14 residues. Germline V gene sequence: CDR1 LNHDA, CDR2 SQIVND (reference sequence). Here the CDR3 reads CASSITGNYNEQFF. CDR3 in DNA: TGTGCCAGTAGTATCACAGGGAACTACAATGAGCAGTTCTTC.

V and J are TRBV7-6 and TRBJ2-5; 10 nucleotides match TRBD2. This CDR3 is 17 amino acids long. V trimming: 1 base; J trimming: 2 bases; junction bases outside the gene matches: 7. Germline CDR1 SGHVS, CDR2 FNYEAQ. CDR3 sequence: CASSLGAGGGGQETQYF. The CDR3 region has the DNA TGTGCCAGCAGCTTAGGAGCGGGAGGGGGGGGTCAAGAGACCCAGTACTTC.

The chain couples TRBV14 to TRBJ2-1; TRBD2 agrees at 9 bases. The CDR3 is 16 amino acids. J gave up 0 bases and V 4 bases, and 4 bases lay outside the gene matches. Germline V CDR1 and CDR2: SGHDN, FVKESK. CDR3 DNA: TGTGCCAGCAGCCTAAAAGCGGGAGGCTCCTACAATGAGCAGTTCTTC. This sequence encodes CASSLKAGGSYNEQFF.

V usage is TRBV29-1 and J usage is TRBJ2-7; TRBD1 agrees at 7 bases. The trim removed 7 bases at V and 3 bases at J, leaving 6 bases unmatched. The CDR3 runs to 12 residues. The germline gives CDR1 SQVTM, CDR2 ANQGSEA. The CDR3 sequence: CSASRDSYEQYF. CDR3 DNA sequence: TGCAGCGCGTCAAGGGACAGCTACGAGCAGTACTTC.

The chain has TRBV7-9 and TRBJ2-1; 12 bases are shared with TRBD2. The V and J ends lost 5 bases and 5 bases, in that order; junction bases with no gene match: 16. Germline CDR1 is SEHNR and CDR2 is FQNEAQ (reference sequence). CDR3 size: 19 residues. CDR3 residues: CASSPRLAGVLGTHNEQFF. Written as DNA, the CDR3 is TGTGCCAGCAGCCCCCGACTAGCGGGAGTCCTGGGTACCCACAATGAGCAGTTCTTC.

The CDR3 nucleotides read TGTGCCAGCAATTTACAGGGCAGCTACGAGCAGTACGTC. Its translation: CASNLQGSYEQYV. The rearrangement links TRBV28 to TRBJ2-7, with D possibly TRBD1 on 6 matching bases. The germline CDR1 and CDR2 sequences are MDHEN and SYDVKM. The CDR3 runs to 13 residues.

This chain uses TRBV11-2 with TRBJ1-4, with D unclear. The CDR3 has 13 amino acids. Looked up from germline, CDR1 is SGHAT and CDR2 is FQNNGV. V was trimmed by 7 bases and J by 4 bases, leaving 10 bases between them. In DNA form, the CDR3 reads TGTGCCAGCACAAACAGCATTAATGAAAAACTGTTTTTT. Residues: CASTNSINEKLFF.

The rearrangement joins TRBV12-5 to TRBJ1-5; possibly TRBD1 for D (6 bases). The CDR3 has 15 amino acids. Between the trimmed V and J ends, which lost 4 bases and 4 bases, there was a span of 14 bases. CDR1 LGHNT and CDR2 FRNRAP come from the germline V gene. The CDR3 loop is CASGWGGRSNQPQHF. CDR3 DNA sequence: TGTGCTAGTGGTTGGGGGGGGCGGTCAAATCAGCCCCAGCATTTT.

V gene TRBV15 combines with J gene TRBJ2-3; 7 bases match TRBD2. The CDR3 totals 15 residues. Germline CDR1 LNHNV, CDR2 YYDKDF (reference sequence). The V gene end was trimmed by 5 bases and the J gene end by 4 bases; junction bases not matched to a gene: 9. The CDR3, as DNA: TGTGCCACCAGCGACAAGCGGGAATCGGCAGATACGCAGTATTTT. Its translation is CATSDKRESADTQYF. The full variable domain, its missing parts supplied by reference TRBV15 and TRBJ2-3, is DAMVIQNPRYQVTQFGKPVTLSCSQTLNHNVMYWYQQKSSQAPKLLFHYYDKDFNNEADTPDNFQSRRPNTSFCFLDIRSPGLGDTAMYLCATSDKRESADTQYFGPGTRLTVL.

V usage is TRBV10-1 and J usage is TRBJ2-3, with 8 bases aligning to TRBD1. CDR1 is WNHNN and CDR2 is SYGVQD in the germline V gene (reference sequence). This CDR3 contains 15 residues. Trimming took 6 bases from V and 1 from J; bases not matched to a gene: 6. CDR3 loop: CASSAGGAGTDTQYF. The CDR3 nucleotides read TGCGCCAGCAGCGCAGGGGGCGCGGGCACAGATACGCAGTATTTT.

This clone was observed once. The V call is TRBV6-5, the J call TRBJ1-5; possible D gene TRBD1, 6 bases. The germline V and J ends were trimmed by 6 bases and 0 bases, with 12 bases remaining between them. CDR1 is MNHEY and CDR2 is SVGAGI in the germline V gene. The CDR3 length is 15 residues. For the CDR3, the DNA is TGTGCCAGCAGAAAGACAGGACATAGCAATCAGCCCCAGCATTTT. Translating it yields CASRKTGHSNQPQHF.

On this clone itself: This same CDR3 is encoded by further DNA sequences in the sample. This rearrangement joins TRBV5-1 to TRBJ1-1; D is unclear. This CDR3 spans 14 amino acids. The germline V and J ends were trimmed by 0 bases and 0 bases, with 6 bases remaining between them. Germline-derived CDR1 and CDR2 are SGHRS and YFSETQ. CDR3 sequence: CASSLGTVNTEAFF. The CDR3 DNA follows: TGCGCCAGCAGCTTGGGAACAGTGAACACTGAAGCTTTCTTT.

The chain combines TRBV2 with TRBJ1-2; D is unclear. The germline V gene has CDR1 SNHLY and CDR2 FYNNEI. The length of the CDR3 is 12 residues. V shed 7 bases and J shed 6 bases, with 12 bases lying between them. The CDR3 nucleotides are TGTGCCAGCAATGGGGAGGGCCATGGCTACACCTTC. Its translation: CASNGEGHGYTF. Supplemented by reference TRBV2 and TRBJ1-2, the full variable domain reads EPEVTQTPSHQVTQMGQEVILRCVPISNHLYFYWYRQILGQKVEFLVSFYNNEISEKSEIFDDQFSVERPDGSNFTLKIRSTKLEDSAMYFCASNGEGHGYTFGSGTRLTVV.

The V gene is TRBV19, the J gene TRBJ2-1; 15 bases match TRBD2. V dropped 7 bases and J dropped 0; count of bases not matched to a gene: 4. The CDR3 is made up of 17 amino acids. CDR1 LNHDA and CDR2 SQIVND come from the germline V gene (reference sequence). CDR3 in amino acids: CASIGTSGGSSYNEQFF. The CDR3 nucleotides are TGTGCCAGTATCGGGACTAGCGGGGGGAGCTCCTACAATGAGCAGTTCTTC.

The chain is built from TRBV29-1 and TRBJ2-1; 11 bases are shared with TRBD1. Trimming cost V 6 bases and J 6 bases; bases outside gene matches: 7. The CDR3 sequence is 14 residues long. Germline CDR1 SQVTM, CDR2 ANQGSEA. This chain's CDR3 is CSVLDRGRTNEQFF. CDR3 bases: TGCAGCGTCCTGGACAGGGGGCGTACCAATGAGCAGTTCTTC.

The genes are TRBV18 and TRBJ2-5, with a tentative D call TRBD1 (6 bases). Between the trimmed V and J ends, which lost 5 bases and 3 bases, there was a span of 16 bases. The CDR3 is made up of 15 amino acids. The germline V gene has CDR1 KGHSH and CDR2 LQKENI. In nucleotides, the CDR3 is TGTGCCAGCTCAGGGACCGGGACACTCGAAGAGACCCAGTACTTC. As protein: CASSGTGTLEETQYF.